Below are 24 T cell receptor beta chains sequenced from a single sample in a study of Ad26.COV2.S vaccination and SARS-CoV-2 variants. Treatment denoted: 15 to 20 received Ad26.COV2.S at low or high dose, single or two shots; 5 received placebo; per-sample allocation not given. Vaccine and placebo recipients were sampled on day 63 after the first injection. Only in-frame clones appear in the TCRdb table, and some are missing; sequencing was by immunoSEQ multiplex PCR. The sample holds 300,000 to 400,000 clones, roughly 90% seen once. The sample here was peripheral blood, taken in a trial of Ad26.COV2.S vaccine versus placebo. All receptors come from a person aged 18 to 59 who received the Ad26.COV2.S COVID-19 vaccine or a placebo.

A remark on this clone: In the same sample, other DNA sequences code for this CDR3. The chain joins TRBV9 to TRBJ2-2, with D unresolved. The V gene lost 4 bases and the J gene lost 3 bases, with 4 bases spanning the gap. Germline V CDR1 and CDR2: SGDLS, YYNGEE. There are 12 residues in the CDR3. This chain's CDR3 is CASSPHTGELFF. In DNA, the CDR3 is TGTGCCAGCAGCCCCCACACCGGGGAGCTGTTTTTT.

This clone appeared a single time. V gene TRBV7-2 combines with J gene TRBJ2-7; 7 bases align to TRBD2. V lost 5 bases, J lost 3 bases, and 10 bases stayed unmatched. The V gene's germline CDR1 is SGHTA and CDR2 FQGNSA. The CDR3 length is 15 residues. This CDR3 reads CASSPPRASGYEQYF. The DNA of the CDR3 is TGTGCCAGCAGCCCCCCTCGGGCTAGCGGCTACGAGCAGTACTTC. The full variable domain, in which reference TRBV7-2 and TRBJ2-7 provide the parts outside the CDR3, is GAGVSQSPSNKVTEKGKDVELRCDPISGHTALYWYRQSLGQGLEFLIYFQGNSAPDKSGLPSDRFSAERTGGSVSTLTIQRTQQEDSAVYLCASSPPRASGYEQYFGPGTRLTVT.

Written as DNA, the CDR3 is TGTGCCAGCAGCTTATACACAGGGGGCCTTCTACCCTACACCTTC. It translates to CASSLYTGGLLPYTF. This chain uses TRBV7-2 with TRBJ1-2; the match to TRBD1 covers 9 bases. Germline V CDR1 and CDR2: SGHTA, FQGNSA. The trim removed 2 bases at V and 10 bases at J, leaving 11 bases unmatched. The CDR3 is made up of 15 amino acids.

This chain connects TRBV7-2 to TRBJ1-4, with a weak D call TRBD1 (5 bases). The germline V and J ends were trimmed by 1 base and 14 bases, with 11 bases remaining between them. Germline V gene data show CDR1 as SGHTA and CDR2 as FQGNSA. This CDR3 comprises 12 residues. CDR3 coding DNA: TGTGCCAGCAGCTTAGGGGGCCAGAAGCTGTTTTTT. This gives the protein CASSLGGQKLFF.

The chain carries TRBV5-1 and TRBJ2-2; D not resolved. CDR1 and CDR2 (germline): SGHRS, YFSETQ. This CDR3 has 15 residues. Trimming took 0 bases from V and 3 from J, leaving 9 bases between them. The CDR3 region has the DNA TGCGCCAGCAGCTTGGGTAATAGAGACACCGGGGAGCTGTTTTTT. Protein sequence: CASSLGNRDTGELFF.

The chain uses TRBV6-6 and TRBJ2-1; 7 nucleotides align to TRBD1. The CDR3 runs 14 residues. Per germline, CDR1 MNHNY and CDR2 SVGAGI (reference sequence). Losses at the gene ends were 5 bases for V and 7 bases for J; bases not matched to a gene: 8. The CDR3 nucleotides read TGTGCCAGCAGTCACGGACAGGAAGTTAATGAGCAGTTCTTC. It codes for CASSHGQEVNEQFF.

The chain joins TRBV3-1 (or the pseudogene TRBV3-2) to TRBJ2-5; TRBD1 aligns across 11 bases. Germline V gene lookup returns CDR1 LGHDT and CDR2 YNNKEL (reference sequence). The CDR3 totals 16 residues. V trimming: 4 bases; J trimming: 2 bases; junction bases outside the gene matches: 6. For the CDR3, the DNA is TGTGCCAGCAGCCCTCGGACAGGGGGCGGGCAAGAGACCCAGTACTTC. It encodes CASSPRTGGGQETQYF.

This chain uses TRBV24-1 with TRBJ2-3; 11 nucleotides align to TRBD1. Trimming at V came to 0 bases and at J to 0 bases, leaving 7 bases not matched to a gene. This CDR3 comprises 19 residues. CDR1 is KGHDR, CDR2 SFDVKD, per germline. The CDR3: CATSDLGSGTGGSTDTQYF. The CDR3 DNA follows: TGTGCCACCAGTGATTTGGGGTCCGGGACAGGGGGGAGCACAGATACGCAGTATTTT.

The chain couples TRBV27 to TRBJ1-6, with 7 bases lining up with TRBD1. The CDR3 covers 15 residues. J gave up 6 bases and V 3 bases, and 5 bases lay outside the gene matches. Germline assignment: CDR1 MNHEY and CDR2 SMNVEV (reference sequence). The CDR3, as DNA: TGTGCCAGCAGTTTGGAGGGGGCTCTTAATTCACCCCTCCACTTT. Protein: CASSLEGALNSPLHF.

This clone was observed once. V is TRBV4-1 and J is TRBJ2-7; D may be TRBD1 or TRBD2 (5 bases each). This CDR3 has 14 residues. V lost 4 bases, J lost 0 bases, and 10 bases lay in between. Per germline, CDR1 MGHRA and CDR2 YSYEKL. CDR3 residues: CASSPPGLSYEQYF. In DNA, the CDR3 is TGCGCCAGCAGCCCCCCGGGGCTCTCCTACGAGCAGTACTTC.

The chain carries TRBV18 and TRBJ2-7; maybe TRBD1 (6 bases). The V end lost 5 bases, the J end lost 2 bases, and 7 bases lay between the germline ends. The CDR3 spans 12 residues. CDR1 and CDR2 (germline): KGHSH, LQKENI. CDR3 sequence: CASSGGPYEQYF. The CDR3 DNA is TGTGCCAGCTCAGGGGGCCCCTACGAGCAGTACTTC.

The chain couples TRBV12-3 or TRBV12-4 to TRBJ2-5; no firm D call. The CDR3 length is 13 residues. The V and J ends lost 4 bases and 5 bases respectively, with 11 bases between them. In DNA, the CDR3 is TGTGCCAGCAGTTCAAACGGGTTTGAGACCCAGTACTTC. As protein: CASSSNGFETQYF.

The chain's CDR3 is CASSLGDRGLNTIYF. The CDR3 DNA is TGCGCCAGCAGCTTGGGGGACAGGGGGCTTAACACCATATATTTT. The rearrangement uses TRBV5-1 and TRBJ1-3; the match to TRBD1 covers 12 bases. V shed 0 bases and J 7 bases; nucleotides not matched to a gene: 2. The CDR3 spans 15 residues. Per germline, CDR1 SGHRS and CDR2 YFSETQ.

This clone was counted once. V is TRBV9 and J is TRBJ2-2, with D hard to call. CDR1 and CDR2 (germline): SGDLS, YYNGEE. Trimming removed 2 bases from V and 3 bases from J, with 8 bases in between. CDR3 length: 14 residues. The CDR3 nucleotides read TGTGCCAGCAGCGTTTCCAGTGACACCGGGGAGCTGTTTTTT. This gives the protein CASSVSSDTGELFF. The complete variable domain, with remaining parts taken from reference TRBV9 and TRBJ2-2, reads DSGVTQTPKHLITATGQRVTLRCSPRSGDLSVYWYQQSLDQGLQFLIQYYNGEERAKGNILERFSAQQFPDLHSELNLSSLELGDSALYFCASSVSSDTGELFFGEGSRLTVL.

The chain joins TRBV3-1 (or the pseudogene TRBV3-2) to TRBJ1-6; TRBD1 matches 7 bases. V shed 0 bases, J shed 9 bases, and the junction held 5 bases outside the gene matches. The CDR3 has 15 amino acids. Germline V gene sequence: CDR1 LGHDT, CDR2 YNNKEL (reference sequence). The CDR3 is CASSQELPGGSPLHF. The CDR3 nucleotides read TGTGCCAGCAGCCAAGAGTTACCAGGGGGTTCACCCCTCCACTTT.

The V gene is TRBV27, the J gene TRBJ2-3; 7 bases line up with TRBD2. Germline CDR1 and CDR2: MNHEY and SMNVEV (reference sequence). V was pared by 4 bases and J by 6 bases, with 10 bases of the junction left unmatched. This CDR3 is built from 15 residues. CDR3 DNA: TGTGCCAGCAGTTCAGTGGGCGCGGGAGAGGATACGCAGTATTTT. It is translated as CASSSVGAGEDTQYF.

This clone was seen a single time. This chain links TRBV10-3 with TRBJ2-3; 8 nucleotides match TRBD1. Germline values: CDR1 ENHRY, CDR2 SYGVKD. The junction had 7 bases not matched to a gene; V was cut back by 10 bases and J by 1 base. The length of the CDR3 is 14 residues. The chain's CDR3 is CATNPTGGTDTQYF. Here the CDR3 DNA reads TGTGCCACCAACCCGACAGGGGGCACAGATACGCAGTATTTT.

The chain carries TRBV27 and TRBJ2-7; 8 bases are shared with TRBD1. Germline V gives CDR1 MNHEY, CDR2 SMNVEV (reference sequence). V was clipped by 5 bases and J by 5 bases; unmatched bases: 11. The CDR3 runs to 15 residues. The CDR3 DNA is TGTGCCAGCAGTCCACTCGGACAGGGTGGCAACGAGCAGTACTTC. This codes for CASSPLGQGGNEQYF.

The gene calls are TRBV5-5 and TRBJ2-7; D possibly corresponds to TRBD1 (5 bases). Germline assignment: CDR1 SGHKS and CDR2 YYEKEE (reference sequence). The CDR3 contains 13 residues. The ends were cut back, 5 bases at V and 0 bases at J, with 9 bases in the middle. The CDR3 here is CASRLDSSYEQYF. The DNA of the CDR3 is TGTGCCAGCAGACTCGACAGCTCCTACGAGCAGTACTTC.

The chain carries TRBV7-8 and TRBJ2-7, with a weak D call TRBD2 (5 bases). This CDR3 has 13 residues. Trimming shortened V by 3 bases and J by 5 bases, and 11 bases separated the two germline ends. Germline V lookup: CDR1 SGHVS, CDR2 FQNEAQ. CDR3 DNA sequence: TGTGCCAGCAGCTTTTTCGGGAACGACGAGCAGTACTTC. As protein: CASSFFGNDEQYF.

The V call is TRBV4-2, the J call TRBJ1-3, with D uncertain. Germline V gene data show CDR1 as LGHNA and CDR2 as YNFKEQ. V was cut by 0 bases and J by 0 bases, with 6 bases left in between. This CDR3 comprises 15 residues. CDR3 DNA: TGTGCCAGCAGCCAAGAAGCCAGCTCTGGAAACACCATATATTTT. Translation gives CASSQEASSGNTIYF.

Comment on this clone: Other DNA sequences in this specimen translate into the identical CDR3. The chain couples TRBV3-1 (or the pseudogene TRBV3-2) to TRBJ1-6; TRBD1 agrees at 7 bases. The junction had 1 base not matched to a gene; V was cut back by 1 base and J by 7 bases. Per germline, CDR1 LGHDT and CDR2 YNNKEL (reference sequence). The CDR3 is 14 residues long. The CDR3 loop reads CASSQGQGNSPLHF. CDR3 coding DNA: TGTGCCAGCAGCCAAGGACAGGGCAATTCACCCCTCCACTTT.

This chain connects TRBV7-9 to TRBJ1-3; the match to TRBD1 covers 8 bases. The CDR3 runs to 16 residues. Germline assignment: CDR1 SEHNR and CDR2 FQNEAQ (reference sequence). V shed 5 bases, J shed 3 bases, and the junction held 9 bases outside the gene matches. DNA of the CDR3: TGTGCCAGCAGCCTCTCGGGCAGGGGGCTTGGAAACACCATATATTTT. Encoded protein: CASSLSGRGLGNTIYF.

The chain is built from TRBV3-1 (or the pseudogene TRBV3-2) and TRBJ2-7, with D possibly matching TRBD2 (5 bases). Germline V gene data show CDR1 as LGHDT and CDR2 as YNNKEL (reference sequence). V was trimmed by 1 base and J by 0 bases, leaving 7 bases between them. This CDR3 is 14 amino acids long. CDR3 sequence: CASSQVGSSYEQYF. CDR3 nucleotide sequence: TGTGCCAGCAGCCAAGTTGGGAGCTCCTACGAGCAGTACTTC.